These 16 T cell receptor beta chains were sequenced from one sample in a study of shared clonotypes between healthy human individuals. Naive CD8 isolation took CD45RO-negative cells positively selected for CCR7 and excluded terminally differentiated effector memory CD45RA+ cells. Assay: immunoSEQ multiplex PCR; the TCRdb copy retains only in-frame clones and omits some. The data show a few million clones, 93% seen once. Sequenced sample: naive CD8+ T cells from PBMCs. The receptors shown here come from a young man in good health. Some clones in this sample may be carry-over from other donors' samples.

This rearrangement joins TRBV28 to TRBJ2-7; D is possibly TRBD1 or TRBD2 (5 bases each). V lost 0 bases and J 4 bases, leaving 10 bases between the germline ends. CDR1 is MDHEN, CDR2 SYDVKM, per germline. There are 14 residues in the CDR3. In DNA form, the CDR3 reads TGTGCCAGCAGTTTATGGTCGGGGCAATACGAGCAGTACTTC. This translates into CASSLWSGQYEQYF.

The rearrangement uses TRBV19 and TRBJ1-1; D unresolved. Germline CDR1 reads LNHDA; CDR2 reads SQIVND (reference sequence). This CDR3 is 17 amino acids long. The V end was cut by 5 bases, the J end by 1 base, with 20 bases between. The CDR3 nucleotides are TGTGCCAGTAGTCACCTCGGGGAAGGGCCTGGGAACACTGAAGCTTTCTTT. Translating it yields CASSHLGEGPGNTEAFF.

The CDR3 reads CASSEGPGLAANEQFF. In DNA, the CDR3 is TGCGCCAGCAGTGAGGGACCGGGACTAGCAGCCAATGAGCAGTTCTTC. This rearrangement joins TRBV10-2 to TRBJ2-1, with 9 bases identical to TRBD2. CDR3 length: 16 amino acids. V lost 2 bases to trimming and J lost 6 bases; unmatched junction nucleotides: 8. Germline CDR1 reads WSHSY; CDR2 reads SAAADI.

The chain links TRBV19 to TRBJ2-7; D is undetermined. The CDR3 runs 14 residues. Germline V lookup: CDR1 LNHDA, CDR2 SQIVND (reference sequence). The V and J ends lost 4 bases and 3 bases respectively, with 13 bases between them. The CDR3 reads CASSSQGLNYEQYF. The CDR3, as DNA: TGTGCCAGTAGTAGCCAAGGTCTTAACTACGAGCAGTACTTC.

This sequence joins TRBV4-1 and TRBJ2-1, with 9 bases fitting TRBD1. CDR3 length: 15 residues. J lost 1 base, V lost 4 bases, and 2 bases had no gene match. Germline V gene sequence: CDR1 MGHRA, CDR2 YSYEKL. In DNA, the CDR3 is TGCGCCAGCAGCCCCGGACAGGGGTCCTACAATGAGCAGTTCTTC. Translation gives CASSPGQGSYNEQFF.

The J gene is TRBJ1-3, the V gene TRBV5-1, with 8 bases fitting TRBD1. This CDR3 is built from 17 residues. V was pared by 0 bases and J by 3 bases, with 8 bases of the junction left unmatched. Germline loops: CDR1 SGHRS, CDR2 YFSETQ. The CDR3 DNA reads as TGCGCCAGCAGCTTGGGGCCCCAGGGGGCCATTGGAAACACCATATATTTT. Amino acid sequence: CASSLGPQGAIGNTIYF.

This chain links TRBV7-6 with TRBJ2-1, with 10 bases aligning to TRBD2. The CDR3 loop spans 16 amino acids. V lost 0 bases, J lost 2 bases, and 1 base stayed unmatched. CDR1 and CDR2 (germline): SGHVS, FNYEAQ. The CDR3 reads CASSLATSGPYNEQFF. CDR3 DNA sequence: TGTGCCAGCAGCTTAGCGACTAGCGGGCCCTACAATGAGCAGTTCTTC.

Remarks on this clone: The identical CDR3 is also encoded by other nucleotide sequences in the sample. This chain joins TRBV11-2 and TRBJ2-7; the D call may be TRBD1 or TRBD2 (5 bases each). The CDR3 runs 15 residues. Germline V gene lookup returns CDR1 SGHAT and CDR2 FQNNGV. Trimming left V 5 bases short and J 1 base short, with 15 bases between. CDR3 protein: CASSLGTGRSYEQYF. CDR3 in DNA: TGTGCCAGCAGCCTCGGGACGGGAAGGTCCTACGAGCAGTACTTC.

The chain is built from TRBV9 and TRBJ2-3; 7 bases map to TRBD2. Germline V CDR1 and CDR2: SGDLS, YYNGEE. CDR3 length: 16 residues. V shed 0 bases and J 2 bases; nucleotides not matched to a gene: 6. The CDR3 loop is CASSVVAGEDTDTQYF. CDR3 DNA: TGTGCCAGCAGCGTAGTTGCGGGAGAGGACACAGATACGCAGTATTTT.

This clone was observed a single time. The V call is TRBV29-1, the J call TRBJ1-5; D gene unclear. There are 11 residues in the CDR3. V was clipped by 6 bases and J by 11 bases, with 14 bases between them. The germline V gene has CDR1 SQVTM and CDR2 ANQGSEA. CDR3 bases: TGCAGCGTCGCTAAGGGCGGGACCCAGCATTTT. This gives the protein CSVAKGGTQHF.

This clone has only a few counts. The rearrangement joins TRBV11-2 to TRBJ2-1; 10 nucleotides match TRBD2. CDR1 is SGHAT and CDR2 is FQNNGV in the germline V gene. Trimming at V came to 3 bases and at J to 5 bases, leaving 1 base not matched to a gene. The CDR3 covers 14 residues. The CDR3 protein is CASSFGLADNEQFF. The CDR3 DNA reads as TGTGCCAGCAGCTTCGGACTAGCGGACAATGAGCAGTTCTTC.

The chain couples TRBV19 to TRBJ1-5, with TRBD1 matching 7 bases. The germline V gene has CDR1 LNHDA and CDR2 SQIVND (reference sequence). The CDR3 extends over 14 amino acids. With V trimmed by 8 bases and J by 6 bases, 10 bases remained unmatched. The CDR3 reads CASRGEGASQPQHF. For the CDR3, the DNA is TGTGCCAGTCGCGGGGAGGGGGCAAGTCAGCCCCAGCATTTT.

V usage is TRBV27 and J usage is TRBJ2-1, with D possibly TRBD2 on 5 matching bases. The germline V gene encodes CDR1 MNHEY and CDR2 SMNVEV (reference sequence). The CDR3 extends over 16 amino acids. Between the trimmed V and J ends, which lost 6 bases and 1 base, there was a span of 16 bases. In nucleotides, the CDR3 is TGTGCCAGCAGGCCCCGAGACCGGAGGTCCTACAATGAGCAGTTCTTC. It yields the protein CASRPRDRRSYNEQFF.

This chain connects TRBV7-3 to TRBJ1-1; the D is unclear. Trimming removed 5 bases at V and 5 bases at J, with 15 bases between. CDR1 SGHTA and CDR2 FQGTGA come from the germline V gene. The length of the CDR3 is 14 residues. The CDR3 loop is CASSPNRAGTEAFF. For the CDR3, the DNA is TGTGCCAGCAGCCCTAATAGGGCAGGAACTGAAGCTTTCTTT.

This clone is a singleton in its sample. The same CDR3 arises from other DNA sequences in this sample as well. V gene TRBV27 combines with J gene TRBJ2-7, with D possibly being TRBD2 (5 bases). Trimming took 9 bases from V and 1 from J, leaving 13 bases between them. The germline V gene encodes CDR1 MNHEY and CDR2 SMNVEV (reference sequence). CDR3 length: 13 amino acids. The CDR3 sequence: CASGLGGSYEQYF. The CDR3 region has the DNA TGTGCCAGTGGTCTAGGAGGATCCTACGAGCAGTACTTC.

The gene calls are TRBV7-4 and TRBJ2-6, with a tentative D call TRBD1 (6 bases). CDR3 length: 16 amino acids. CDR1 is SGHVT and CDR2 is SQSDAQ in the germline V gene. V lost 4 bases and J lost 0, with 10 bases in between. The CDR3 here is CASSSGHLSGANVLTF. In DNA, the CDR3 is TGTGCCAGCAGCTCGGGACACCTCTCTGGGGCCAACGTCCTGACTTTC.